This T cell receptor beta chain was identified during a study of CD8 T cells in ankylosing spondylitis. Trimming took 4 bases from V and 2 from J; bases not matched to a gene: 4. The CDR3 is 14 residues long. From germline, CDR1 is SGHTA and CDR2 FQGNSA. Only a few counts were recorded for this clonotype. TCRdb reprocessed the 5' RACE reads via MiXCR and lists one record per CDR3 protein. The repertoire includes 25,000 to 35,000 distinct CDR3 sequences, approximately 14% of them detected once, and roughly 36% sits in the top ten. Sequences were obtained from blood. The chain combines TRBV7-2 with TRBJ1-2; 7 nucleotides line up with TRBD1. The TCR was taken from a male donor with ankylosing spondylitis or in good health (not recorded which). CDR3 sequence (DNA): TGTGCCAGCAGCTCTAGCAGGGGGAACTATGGCTACACCTTC. It specifies CASSSSRGNYGYTF. Combining the CDR3 with reference TRBV7-2 and TRBJ1-2 gives the whole variable domain GAGVSQSPSNKVTEKGKDVELRCDPISGHTALYWYRQSLGQGLEFLIYFQGNSAPDKSGLPSDRFSAERTGGSVSTLTIQRTQQEDSAVYLCASSSSRGNYGYTFGSGTRLTVV.